This T cell receptor (beta chain) was documented in a study of T cells in Graves' hyperthyroidism and ophthalmopathy. Germline V gives CDR1 MDHEN, CDR2 SYDVKM. V shed 2 bases and J shed 0 bases, with 11 bases lying between them. CDR3 length: 16 amino acids. Amplification of TCR beta CDR3 regions was performed using RNA transcripts as template. During a first-round RT-PCR of the TCR CDR3, the HTBI primer set was used. Via MiXCR, TCRdb re-called the multiplex PCR reads, giving one row per CDR3 protein. The sample lists hundreds of thousands of distinct CDR3 sequences, roughly 13% occurring once. This clonotype was seen ten or more times.

The chain uses TRBV28 and TRBJ2-1; D possibly matches TRBD1 or TRBD2 (5 bases each). Material: blood. The receptor's source is a woman in her thirties with Graves' hyperthyroidism that later progressed to Graves' ophthalmopathy. CDR3 DNA sequence: TGTGCCAGCAGTTTACCCGGGACGCTCTCCTACAATGAGCAGTTCTTC. The encoded protein is CASSLPGTLSYNEQFF.